The clone carrying this T cell receptor (beta chain) appeared a few times. Its antigen is unidentified. The entry originates in a study of T cells in Graves' hyperthyroidism and ophthalmopathy. Study summary: Peripheral blood was drawn at first diagnosis, prior to all treatment. Points from the study as a whole: Researchers found most expanded thyroid clonotypes above 0.001 in blood as well.

V lost 4 bases and J 0 bases, leaving 8 bases between the germline ends. Per germline, CDR1 MNHEY and CDR2 SMNVEV (reference sequence). CDR3 size: 14 residues. RNA transcripts served as the template for amplifying TCR beta CDR3 regions. RT-PCR in the first round (using the HTBI primer set) targeted the TCR CDR3. One entry per CDR3 protein, called by TCRdb with MiXCR from the multiplex PCR reads. Of roughly 350,000 distinct CDR3 sequences listed, roughly an eighth are singletons. Duration under 3 months, a NOSPECS grade of at least 4, and a Clinical Activity Score of at least 3 characterized the ophthalmopathy patients. PBMCs stemmed from over 7.5 ml fresh peripheral blood.

The specimen sequenced was blood. V and J are TRBV27 and TRBJ2-3, with a weak D call TRBD2 (6 bases). The clonotype comes from a woman aged 40-49 years with Graves' ophthalmopathy. CDR3 nucleotide sequence: TGTGCCAGCAGTTCCCTAGCGAGCACAGATACGCAGTATTTT. Its protein product is CASSSLASTDTQYF.